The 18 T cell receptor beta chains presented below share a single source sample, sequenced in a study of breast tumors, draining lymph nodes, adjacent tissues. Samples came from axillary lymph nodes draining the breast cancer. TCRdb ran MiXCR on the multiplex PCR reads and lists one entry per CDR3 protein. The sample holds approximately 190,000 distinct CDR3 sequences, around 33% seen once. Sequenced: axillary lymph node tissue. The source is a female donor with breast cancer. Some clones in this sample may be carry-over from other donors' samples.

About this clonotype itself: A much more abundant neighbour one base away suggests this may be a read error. The CDR3 DNA follows: TGCAGTGCTAGAGATTTGGGCGGCGGGGCGGAGACCCAGTACTTC. Translated: CSARDLGGGAETQYF. The V and J genes are TRBV20-1 and TRBJ2-5, with a tentative D call TRBD2 (6 bases). Germline-derived CDR1 and CDR2 are DFQATT and SNEGSKA (reference sequence). Trimming pared 0 bases from V and 5 bases from J, leaving 16 bases between. The CDR3 is 15 residues long.

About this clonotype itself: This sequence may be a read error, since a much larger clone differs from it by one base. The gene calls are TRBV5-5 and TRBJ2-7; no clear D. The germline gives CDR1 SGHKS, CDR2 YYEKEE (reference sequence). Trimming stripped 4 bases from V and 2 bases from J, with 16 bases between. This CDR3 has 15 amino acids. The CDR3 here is CASSPRWASTYEQYF. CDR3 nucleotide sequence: TGTGCCAGCAGCCCCAGGTGGGCCAGTACCTACGAGCAGTACTTC.

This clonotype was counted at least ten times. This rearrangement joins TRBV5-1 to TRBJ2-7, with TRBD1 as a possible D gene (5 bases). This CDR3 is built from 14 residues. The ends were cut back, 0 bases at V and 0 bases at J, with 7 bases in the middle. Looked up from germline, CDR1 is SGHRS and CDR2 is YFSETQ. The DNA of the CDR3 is TGCGCCAGCAGCTTGGGTGGGGCCTCCTACGAGCAGTACTTC. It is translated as CASSLGGASYEQYF.

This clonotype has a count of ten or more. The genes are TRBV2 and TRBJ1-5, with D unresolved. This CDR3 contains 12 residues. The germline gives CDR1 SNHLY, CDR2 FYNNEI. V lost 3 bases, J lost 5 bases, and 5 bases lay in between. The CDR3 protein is CASSEAHQPQHF. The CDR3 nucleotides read TGTGCCAGCAGTGAGGCACATCAGCCCCAGCATTTT.

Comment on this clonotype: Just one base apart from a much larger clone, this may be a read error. CDR3 region: CASRAQGYTGELSF. The CDR3 nucleotides read TGTGCCAGCAGAGCACAGGGGTACACCGGGGAGCTGTCTTTT. The chain carries TRBV14 and TRBJ2-2; 7 bases map to TRBD1. Germline-derived CDR1 and CDR2 are SGHDN and FVKESK. This CDR3 comprises 14 residues.

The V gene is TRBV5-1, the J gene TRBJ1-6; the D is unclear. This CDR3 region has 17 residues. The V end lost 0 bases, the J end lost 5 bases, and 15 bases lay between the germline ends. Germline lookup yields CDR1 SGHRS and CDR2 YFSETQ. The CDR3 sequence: CASSLAAAGYNNSPLHF. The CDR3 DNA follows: TGCGCCAGCAGCTTGGCAGCGGCGGGCTACAATAATTCACCCCTCCACTTT.

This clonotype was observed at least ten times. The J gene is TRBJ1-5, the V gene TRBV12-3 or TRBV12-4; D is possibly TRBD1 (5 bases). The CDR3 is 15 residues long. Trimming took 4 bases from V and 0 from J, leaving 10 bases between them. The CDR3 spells CASSWTLDSNQPQHF. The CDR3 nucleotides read TGTGCCAGCAGTTGGACATTAGATAGCAATCAGCCCCAGCATTTT.

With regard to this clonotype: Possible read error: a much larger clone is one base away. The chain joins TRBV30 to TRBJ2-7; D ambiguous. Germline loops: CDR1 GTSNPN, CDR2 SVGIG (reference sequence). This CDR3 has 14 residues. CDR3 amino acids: CAWSLDVGRYGQYF. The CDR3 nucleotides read TGTGCCTGGAGTTTAGACGTCGGGCGATACGGGCAGTACTTC.

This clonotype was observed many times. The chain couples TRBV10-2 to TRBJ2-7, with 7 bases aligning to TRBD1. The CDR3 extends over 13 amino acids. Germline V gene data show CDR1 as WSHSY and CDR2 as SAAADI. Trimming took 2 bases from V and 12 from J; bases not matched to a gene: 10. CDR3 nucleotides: TGCGCCAGCAGTGAGCAGTCCGAGACAGGGCGGTACTTC. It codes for CASSEQSETGRYF.

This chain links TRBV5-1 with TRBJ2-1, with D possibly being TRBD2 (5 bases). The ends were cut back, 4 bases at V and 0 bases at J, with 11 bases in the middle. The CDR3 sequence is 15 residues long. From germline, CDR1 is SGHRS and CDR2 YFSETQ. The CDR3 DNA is TGCGCCAGCAGCCCCGGGGTGGCCTCCTACAATGAGCAGTTCTTC. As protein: CASSPGVASYNEQFF.

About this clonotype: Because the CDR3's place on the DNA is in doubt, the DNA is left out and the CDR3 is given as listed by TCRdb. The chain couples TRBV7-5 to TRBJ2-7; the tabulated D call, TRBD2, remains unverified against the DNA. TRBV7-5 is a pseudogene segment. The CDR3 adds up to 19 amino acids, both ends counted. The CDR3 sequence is CISVPEAYPRTSGPYEQYF.

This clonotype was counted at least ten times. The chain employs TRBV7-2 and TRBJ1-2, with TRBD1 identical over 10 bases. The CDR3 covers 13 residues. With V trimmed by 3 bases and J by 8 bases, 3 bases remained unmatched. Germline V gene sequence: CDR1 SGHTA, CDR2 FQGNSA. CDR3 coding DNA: TGTGCCAGCAGCTTGGGACAGGGGATCGGCTACACCTTC. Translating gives CASSLGQGIGYTF.

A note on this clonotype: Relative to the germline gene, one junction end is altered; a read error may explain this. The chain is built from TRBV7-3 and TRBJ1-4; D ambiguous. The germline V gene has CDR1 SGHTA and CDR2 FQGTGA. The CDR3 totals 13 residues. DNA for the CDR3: TGTGCCAGGAGCTTACCGGGGTCTGGAAGACTGTTTTTT. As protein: CARSLPGSGRLFF.

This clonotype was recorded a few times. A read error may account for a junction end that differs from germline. This CDR3 is CAWAPTGTSTGTQYF. CDR3 nucleotide sequence: TGTGCCTGGGCTCCTACCGGGACTAGCACAGGTACGCAGTATTTT. This chain uses TRBV30 with TRBJ2-3; 9 bases are shared with TRBD2. CDR1 is GTSNPN and CDR2 is SVGIG in the germline V gene (reference sequence). This CDR3 is 15 amino acids long.

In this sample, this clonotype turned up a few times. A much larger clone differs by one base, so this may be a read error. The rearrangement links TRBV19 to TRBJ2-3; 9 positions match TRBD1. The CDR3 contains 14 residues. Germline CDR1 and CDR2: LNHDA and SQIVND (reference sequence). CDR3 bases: TGTGCCGGTAGTTGGGGACAGGGAACAGATACGCAGTATTTT. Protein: CAGSWGQGTDTQYF.

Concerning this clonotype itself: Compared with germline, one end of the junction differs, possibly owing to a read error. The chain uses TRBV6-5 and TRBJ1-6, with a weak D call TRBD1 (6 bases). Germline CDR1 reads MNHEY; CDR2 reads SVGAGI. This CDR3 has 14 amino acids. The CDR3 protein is CASSSLTGLKALHF. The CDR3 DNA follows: TGTGCCAGCAGCTCCTTGACAGGTTTGAAGGCCCTCCACTTC.

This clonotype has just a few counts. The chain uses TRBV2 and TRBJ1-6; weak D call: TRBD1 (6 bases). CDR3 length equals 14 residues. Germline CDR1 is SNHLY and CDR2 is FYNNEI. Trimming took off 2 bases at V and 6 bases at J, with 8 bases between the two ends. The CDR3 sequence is CASSERGANSPLHF. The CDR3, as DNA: TGTGCCAGCAGTGAACGGGGGGCTAATTCACCCCTCCACTTT.

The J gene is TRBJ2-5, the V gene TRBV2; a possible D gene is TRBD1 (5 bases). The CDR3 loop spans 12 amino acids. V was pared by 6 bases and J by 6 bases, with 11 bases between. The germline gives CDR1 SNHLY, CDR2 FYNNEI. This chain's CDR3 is CASRDSGQTQYF. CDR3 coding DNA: TGTGCCAGCAGAGACAGTGGGCAGACCCAGTACTTC.